The TCR beta chain under discussion was sequenced for a study of blood T cell repertoires in COVID-19. Study overall: Samples of COVID-19 (acute and convalescent) were obtained from the United States, Italy and Spain. PBMCs, B-cell-depleted T cells, or T cells were the source of the cDNA or gDNA that made up the material.

The authors' processing: Amplification from reference gene primers served as the basis for estimated nucleated cell counts. Using immunoSEQ multiplex PCR, the repertoire was profiled, and TCRdb retains in-frame clones only, with some absent. The V and J calls and clone size were taken over from that table, and D and trimming were inferred from the DNA. In the table there are 99,000 or so clones, approximately 76% of which are singletons. The sample taken for sequencing was peripheral blood. This receptor was identified in a woman aged 70-85 years with acute or convalescent COVID-19.

CDR3 loop: CSVKSRSEIGELFF. CDR3 nucleotides: TGCAGCGTCAAATCCAGATCTGAAATCGGGGAGCTGTTTTTT. The chain has TRBV29-1 and TRBJ2-2; D is undetermined. The CDR3 contains 14 residues. Germline lookup yields CDR1 SQVTM and CDR2 ANQGSEA. The V end was cut by 6 bases, the J end by 7 bases, with 18 bases between.